The 32 T cell receptor beta chains below all came from one sample that was sequenced in a study of blood T cell repertoires in COVID-19. Sequenced by immunoSEQ multiplex PCR; TCRdb stores in-frame clones only, minus some. Here the sample spans about 180,000 clones, roughly 88% being singletons. The material sequenced was peripheral blood. Receptors were obtained from a woman aged 80 or over with acute or convalescent COVID-19.

In regard to this clone: At one of its ends the junction is not consistent with the germline gene, which may arise from a read error. CDR3 residues: CASSEPAAENRVF. Written as DNA, the CDR3 is TGTGCCAGCAGTGAACCAGCGGCCGAAAACCGGGTCTTC. The chain combines TRBV6-1 with TRBJ2-1, with D perhaps matching TRBD2 (5 bases). The length of the CDR3 is 13 residues. Germline V lookup: CDR1 MNHNS, CDR2 SASEGT.

The chain joins TRBV3-1 (or the pseudogene TRBV3-2) to TRBJ1-1; 7 nucleotides match TRBD1. After removal of 8 bases from V and 6 bases from J, the junction contained 9 bases not matched to a gene. The CDR3 is made up of 13 amino acids. Germline-derived CDR1 and CDR2 are LGHDT and YNNKEL (reference sequence). Written as DNA, the CDR3 is TGTGCCAGCCAAAGAGGCAGGGGGGCTGAAGCTTTCTTT. Its translation is CASQRGRGAEAFF.

The DNA of the CDR3 is TGCGCCAGCAGCCAAGTCGGACAGGCGACAATCTACGAGCAGTACTTC. Residues: CASSQVGQATIYEQYF. The chain uses TRBV4-1 and TRBJ2-7; 7 nucleotides match TRBD1. Germline assignment: CDR1 MGHRA and CDR2 YSYEKL. The CDR3 length is 16 residues. V lost 1 base to trimming and J lost 3 bases; unmatched junction nucleotides: 9.

The chain couples TRBV4-3 to TRBJ2-2; 12 bases are a match to TRBD2. Germline V gives CDR1 LGHNA, CDR2 YSLEER. With 2 bases clipped from V and 0 bases from J, the junction kept 4 bases outside the gene matches. This CDR3 contains 18 residues. The CDR3 here is CASSQFGLAGTNTGELFF. The CDR3, as DNA: TGCGCCAGCAGCCAATTCGGACTAGCGGGGACGAACACCGGGGAGCTGTTTTTT.

The V and J genes are TRBV28 and TRBJ1-1, with 8 nucleotides matching TRBD1. Germline CDR1 MDHEN, CDR2 SYDVKM. The CDR3 contains 13 residues. V gave up 4 bases and J gave up 9 bases; unmatched junction bases: 7. CDR3 protein: CASSSPAGGKAFF. The CDR3 coding sequence is TGTGCCAGCAGTTCCCCCGCAGGGGGCAAAGCTTTCTTT.

The chain joins TRBV18 to TRBJ1-2; D may be TRBD1 (5 bases). Germline V gene data show CDR1 as KGHSH and CDR2 as LQKENI. Trimming pared 0 bases from V and 6 bases from J, leaving 11 bases between. This CDR3 spans 14 amino acids. CDR3 amino acids: CASSPPPDSHGYTF. CDR3 DNA: TGTGCCAGCTCACCACCGCCTGACAGTCATGGCTACACCTTC.

The J gene is TRBJ2-4, the V gene TRBV5-8, with D possibly TRBD1 on 6 matching bases. Germline CDR1 and CDR2: SGHTS and YDEGEE. The CDR3 has 14 amino acids. V was shortened by 3 bases and J by 4 bases, with 11 bases between the two germline ends. CDR3 in amino acids: CASSSGTSKNIQYF. The CDR3 coding sequence is TGTGCCAGCAGCTCTGGGACATCTAAAAACATTCAGTACTTC.

The rearrangement links TRBV18 to TRBJ2-1, with D possibly matching TRBD2 (6 bases). The germline V and J ends were trimmed by 6 bases and 9 bases, with 15 bases remaining between them. This CDR3 spans 13 amino acids. Per germline, CDR1 KGHSH and CDR2 LQKENI. CDR3: CASSPTQGGEQFF. The CDR3, as DNA: TGTGCCAGCTCGCCTACCCAGGGAGGTGAGCAGTTCTTC.

The V gene is TRBV4-3, the J gene TRBJ2-4; weak D call: TRBD1 (7 bases). Germline CDR1 LGHNA, CDR2 YSLEER. The V and J ends lost 4 bases and 9 bases respectively, with 22 bases between them. The CDR3 contains 16 residues. CDR3 region: CASSPGGTGVHLIQYF. CDR3 nucleotides: TGCGCCAGCAGCCCCGGGGGCACAGGGGTCCACCTCATTCAGTACTTC.

The V and J genes are TRBV28 and TRBJ1-1; D is undetermined. V dropped 5 bases and J dropped 5 bases, with 9 bases sitting between them. The germline CDR1 and CDR2 sequences are MDHEN and SYDVKM. The CDR3 loop spans 12 amino acids. The DNA of the CDR3 is TGTGCCAGCAGTCGCCAGCGAACTGAAGCTTTCTTT. It specifies CASSRQRTEAFF.

CDR3 coding DNA: TGCGCCAGCAGCCAAGATAGAGGGACAGCCAACTACTATGGCTACACCTTC. Its translation is CASSQDRGTANYYGYTF. This rearrangement joins TRBV4-1 to TRBJ1-2, with TRBD1 matching over 7 bases. Losses at the gene ends were 0 bases for V and 3 bases for J; bases not matched to a gene: 10. The CDR3 runs to 17 residues. From germline, CDR1 is MGHRA and CDR2 YSYEKL.

The chain uses TRBV6-5 and TRBJ2-3; 12 bases are a match to TRBD2. V trimming: 2 bases; J trimming: 6 bases; junction bases outside the gene matches: 6. The CDR3 runs 16 residues. Germline V gene sequence: CDR1 MNHEY, CDR2 SVGAGI. The CDR3: CASSYGSLAGGDTQYF. The CDR3 region has the DNA TGTGCCAGCAGTTACGGGAGCCTAGCGGGGGGGGATACGCAGTATTTT.

V and J are TRBV7-2 and TRBJ2-3, with TRBD2 matching over 8 bases. V dropped 6 bases and J dropped 4; count of bases not matched to a gene: 12. The CDR3 has 16 amino acids. In germline, CDR1 is SGHTA, CDR2 FQGNSA. The DNA of the CDR3 is TGTGCCAGCAGTCCCCGGGCTAGCGGGTTTTCAGATACGCAGTATTTT. It yields the protein CASSPRASGFSDTQYF.

This chain joins TRBV27 and TRBJ2-1, with 12 bases fitting TRBD2. The CDR3 runs to 16 residues. In germline, CDR1 is MNHEY, CDR2 SMNVEV (reference sequence). V lost 5 bases to trimming and J lost 10 bases; unmatched junction nucleotides: 12. In DNA, the CDR3 is TGTGCCAGCAGTCTCTCTAGCGGGAGGGCCGTCGGGGAGCAGTTCTTC. This translates into CASSLSSGRAVGEQFF.

The V gene is TRBV7-3, the J gene TRBJ1-2, with D tentatively TRBD1 (5 bases). The CDR3 is 16 residues long. CDR1 is SGHTA, CDR2 FQGTGA, per germline. The germline V and J ends were trimmed by 6 bases and 8 bases, with 25 bases remaining between them. The CDR3 DNA sequence: TGTGCCAGCAGTTCCTCCGGGGGATTACTATCGGGAGGCTACACCTTC. Its translation: CASSSSGGLLSGGYTF.

The V and J genes are TRBV5-4 and TRBJ2-1; 13 nucleotides line up with TRBD2. The CDR3 runs to 16 residues. V shed 4 bases, J shed 7 bases, and the junction held 8 bases outside the gene matches. Germline V gene lookup returns CDR1 SGHNT and CDR2 YYREEE (reference sequence). CDR3 in DNA: TGTGCCAGCAGCATTGGACTAGCGGGGGCTATTAATGAGCAGTTCTTC. This sequence encodes CASSIGLAGAINEQFF.

This clone was detected only a few times. Other DNA sequences in this sample translate to the same CDR3. The chain has TRBV5-5 and TRBJ1-5; no definite D call. Germline loops: CDR1 SGHKS, CDR2 YYEKEE (reference sequence). This CDR3 contains 13 residues. The V gene lost 1 base and the J gene lost 4 bases, with 6 bases spanning the gap. In DNA, the CDR3 is TGTGCCAGCAGCTTGACCGGGAATCAGCCCCAGCATTTT. Its translation is CASSLTGNQPQHF.

The gene calls are TRBV2 and TRBJ2-1; TRBD2 agrees at 8 bases. Per germline, CDR1 SNHLY and CDR2 FYNNEI. J lost 2 bases, V lost 8 bases, and 5 bases had no gene match. The CDR3 is 14 residues long. This CDR3 reads CASDRTSPYNEQFF. Here the CDR3 DNA reads TGTGCCAGCGACCGGACTAGCCCCTACAATGAGCAGTTCTTC.

The rearrangement uses TRBV15 and TRBJ2-7; a possible D gene is TRBD2 (5 bases). V lost 4 bases and J lost 3, with 13 bases in between. CDR1 is LNHNV, CDR2 YYDKDF, per germline (reference sequence). The CDR3 is made up of 14 amino acids. This CDR3 reads CATSNRRGNYEQYF. Written as DNA, the CDR3 is TGTGCCACCAGCAACCGACGAGGGAACTACGAGCAGTACTTC.

The chain combines TRBV6-6 with TRBJ1-4, with 12 bases that match TRBD1. There are 15 residues in the CDR3. Trimming at V came to 6 bases and at J to 6 bases, leaving 5 bases not matched to a gene. Germline assignment: CDR1 MNHNY and CDR2 SVGAGI (reference sequence). The CDR3 region is CASRGQGARYEKLFF. In nucleotides, the CDR3 is TGTGCCAGCAGGGGACAGGGGGCGCGTTATGAAAAACTGTTTTTT.

The chain has TRBV6-5 and TRBJ2-3, with D perhaps matching TRBD1 (6 bases). Germline loops: CDR1 MNHEY, CDR2 SVGAGI. This CDR3 is built from 15 residues. Trimming removed 5 bases from V and 2 bases from J, with 14 bases in between. CDR3 region: CASSTGQGDTDTQYF. The CDR3 DNA follows: TGTGCCAGCAGTACAGGGCAGGGAGACACAGATACGCAGTATTTT.

V gene TRBV6-5 combines with J gene TRBJ2-7; 8 positions agree with TRBD2. This CDR3 contains 15 residues. The germline gives CDR1 MNHEY, CDR2 SVGAGI. V shed 6 bases, J shed 6 bases, and the junction held 13 bases outside the gene matches. The CDR3 nucleotides read TGTGCCAGCAGCGTACCAGGGACTAGGGGCCCCGAGCAGTACTTC. This encodes CASSVPGTRGPEQYF.

This CDR3 is CASSPVGGGTNYGYTF. CDR3 coding DNA: TGTGCCAGTAGCCCTGTCGGAGGCGGGACTAACTATGGCTACACCTTC. V is TRBV19 and J is TRBJ1-2, with D unclear. The V gene lost 6 bases and the J gene lost 0 bases, with 17 bases spanning the gap. Per germline, CDR1 LNHDA and CDR2 SQIVND (reference sequence). The CDR3 covers 16 residues.

This clone was observed a single time. The chain uses TRBV14 and TRBJ1-6; weak D call: TRBD1 (6 bases). The CDR3 sequence is 15 residues long. Germline V gene lookup returns CDR1 SGHDN and CDR2 FVKESK. V was clipped by 5 bases and J by 10 bases, with 18 bases between them. This CDR3 is CASSFRHQGRSPLHF. The CDR3 DNA reads as TGTGCCAGCAGCTTTAGGCATCAGGGGCGGTCACCCCTCCACTTT. Full variable domain (missing parts from reference TRBV14 and TRBJ1-6): EAGVTQFPSHSVIEKGQTVTLRCDPISGHDNLYWYRRVMGKEIKFLLHFVKESKQDESGMPNNRFLAERTGGTYSTLKVQPAELEDSGVYFCASSFRHQGRSPLHFGNGTRLTVT.

V and J are TRBV5-1 and TRBJ2-2, with D possibly being TRBD1 (6 bases). With 0 bases removed from V and 0 bases from J, the gap between germline ends came to 6 bases. The CDR3 spans 15 residues. From germline, CDR1 is SGHRS and CDR2 YFSETQ. CDR3 region: CASSLDRANTGELFF. The CDR3 DNA follows: TGCGCCAGCAGCTTGGACAGGGCGAACACCGGGGAGCTGTTTTTT.

The chain is built from TRBV30 and TRBJ2-3; 8 bases agree with TRBD2. The V gene end was trimmed by 0 bases and the J gene end by 6 bases; junction bases not matched to a gene: 8. Per germline, CDR1 GTSNPN and CDR2 SVGIG (reference sequence). CDR3 size: 15 residues. The CDR3 DNA is TGTGCCTGGAGTGTACTAGCGGTGACGACGGATACGCAGTATTTT. Residues: CAWSVLAVTTDTQYF.

The chain joins TRBV5-6 to TRBJ1-5, with 8 nucleotides matching TRBD1. Germline V gene sequence: CDR1 SGHDT, CDR2 YYEEEE. The CDR3 is made up of 13 amino acids. Trimming removed 4 bases from V and 9 bases from J; junction bases left unmatched: 6. CDR3 loop: CASSGQGGGPQHF. CDR3 DNA: TGTGCCAGCAGCGGACAGGGAGGAGGGCCCCAGCATTTT.

The chain combines TRBV5-4 with TRBJ2-6; D remains ambiguous. Germline V gene lookup returns CDR1 SGHNT and CDR2 YYREEE (reference sequence). V lost 4 bases and J lost 2, with 13 bases in between. The CDR3 loop spans 16 amino acids. CDR3 region: CASSTTLLTGANVLTF. DNA of the CDR3: TGTGCCAGCAGCACCACGCTGCTAACTGGGGCCAACGTCCTGACTTTC.

This clone was found a few times. The chain's CDR3 is CATRVRDSKISEKLFF. The DNA of the CDR3 is TGTGCCACCAGAGTTCGGGACTCCAAGATAAGCGAAAAACTGTTTTTT. The rearrangement links TRBV24-1 to TRBJ1-4; weak D call: TRBD1 (5 bases). Trimming shortened V by 7 bases and J by 8 bases, and 22 bases separated the two germline ends. CDR1 is KGHDR, CDR2 SFDVKD, per germline. The CDR3 extends over 16 amino acids.

This clone has more than one count but fewer than ten. The CDR3, as DNA: TGCGCCAGCAGTGAAAGGTTGCGGGGAGCCACAGATACGCAGTATTTT. Protein sequence: CASSERLRGATDTQYF. This chain joins TRBV10-1 and TRBJ2-3, with D possibly matching TRBD2 (6 bases). The length of the CDR3 is 16 residues. The germline CDR1 and CDR2 sequences are WNHNN and SYGVQD (reference sequence). Between the trimmed V and J ends, which lost 3 bases and 2 bases, there was a span of 15 bases.

This clone was seen a handful of times. The chain combines TRBV4-1 with TRBJ1-1; D is possibly TRBD1 (5 bases). In germline, CDR1 is MGHRA, CDR2 YSYEKL. CDR3 size: 16 residues. The V end was cut by 0 bases, the J end by 1 base, with 12 bases between. The CDR3, as DNA: TGCGCCAGCAGCCAAGATAGGAGCAGGGCGAACACTGAAGCTTTCTTT. Translation: CASSQDRSRANTEAFF.

The chain is built from TRBV7-2 and TRBJ2-7; perhaps TRBD2 as D (5 bases). The CDR3 covers 15 residues. The germline V and J ends were trimmed by 5 bases and 0 bases, with 14 bases remaining between them. The germline V gene encodes CDR1 SGHTA and CDR2 FQGNSA. CDR3 sequence reads: CASSPPTGSSYEQYF. The CDR3 DNA sequence: TGTGCCAGCAGCCCACCGACGGGAAGCTCCTACGAGCAGTACTTC.